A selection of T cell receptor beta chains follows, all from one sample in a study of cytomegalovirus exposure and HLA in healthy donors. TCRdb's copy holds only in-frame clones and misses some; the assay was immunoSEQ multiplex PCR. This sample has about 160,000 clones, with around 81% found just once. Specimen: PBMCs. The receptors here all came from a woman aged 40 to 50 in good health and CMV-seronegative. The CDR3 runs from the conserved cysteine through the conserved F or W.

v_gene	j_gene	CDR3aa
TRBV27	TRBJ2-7	CATKGTGVRYEQYF
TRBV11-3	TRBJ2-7	CASSLDGGSYEQYF
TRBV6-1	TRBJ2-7	CASSETGWKGEQYF
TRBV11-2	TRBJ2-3	CASSLGASGITDTQYF
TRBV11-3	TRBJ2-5	CASSLYGGQETQYF
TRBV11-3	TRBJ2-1	CASSGLAGAVNEQFF
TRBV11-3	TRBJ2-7	CASSAGPYEQYF
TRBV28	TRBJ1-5	CASSLWGGKRQPQHF
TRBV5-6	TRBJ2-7	CASSLTGPYEQYF
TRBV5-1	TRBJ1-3	CASSLDSRNTIYF
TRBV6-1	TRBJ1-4	CASSESSGAANEKLFF
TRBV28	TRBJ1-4	CASSLPGTGANEKLFF
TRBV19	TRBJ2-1	CASSIENGRASQFF
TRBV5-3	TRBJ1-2	CARSKDSPEGYGYTF
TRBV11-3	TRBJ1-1	CASSLQENTEAFF
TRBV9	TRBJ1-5	CASSATGLSNQPQHF
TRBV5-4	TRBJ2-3	CASSFGEADTQYF
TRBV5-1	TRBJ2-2	CASSLNGGNTGELFF
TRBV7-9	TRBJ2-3	CASSSRQGGYTDTQYF
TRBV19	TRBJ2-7	CASSPQGGYEQYF
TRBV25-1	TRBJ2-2	CASRTSANTGELFF
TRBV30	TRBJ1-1	CAWSNQAGGWAFF
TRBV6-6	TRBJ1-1	CASSHGTFTEAFF
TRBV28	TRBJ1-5	CASSLSQGAGQPQHF
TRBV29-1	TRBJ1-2	CSVPGLNYGYTF
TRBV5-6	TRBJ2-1	CASSLEIAGGSYNEQFF
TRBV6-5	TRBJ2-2	CASSPNTGELFF
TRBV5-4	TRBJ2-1	CASSPGREEQFF